This is a list of T cell receptor beta chains from one sample in a study of cytomegalovirus exposure and HLA in healthy donors. Data came from immunoSEQ multiplex PCR; TCRdb stores just in-frame clones and leaves some out. The data contain 150,000 to 250,000 clones, 79% of them singletons. Material for sequencing was PBMCs. The receptors here all came from a girl aged 5-17 years in good health and CMV-seropositive. The CDR3 runs from the conserved cysteine through the conserved F or W. The D gene is left open where the match is weak. Expanded clones get a size class; other rows say once, few or many, or leave the size out.

clone_size j_call d_call v_call cdr3_aa cdr3_nt
- TRBJ2-2 - TRBV25-1 CASSETRVTGRRTGELFF TGTGCCAGCAGTGAAACCCGTGTGACAGGGAGGCGGACCGGGGAGCTGTTTTTT
- TRBJ2-3 - TRBV15 CATSRGGGGEITDTQYF TGTGCCACCAGTAGAGGGGGGGGCGGGGAGATCACAGATACGCAGTATTTT
- TRBJ1-6 - TRBV11-3 CASSSRTANSPLHF TGTGCCAGCAGCTCACGGACAGCCAATTCACCCCTCCACTTT
- TRBJ1-5 - TRBV10-3 CAISELAGGPQPQHF TGTGCCATCAGTGAGCTTGCGGGGGGCCCTCAGCCCCAGCATTTT
- TRBJ1-2 - TRBV4-3 CASSQDVGGYVGYTF TGCGCCAGCAGCCAAGATGTAGGAGGGTATGTTGGCTACACCTTC
- TRBJ2-3 - TRBV30 CAWSPAGRTDTQYF TGTGCCTGGAGTCCAGCGGGCCGTACAGATACGCAGTATTTT
- TRBJ2-4 TRBD2 TRBV4-3 CASSQDSGGGIQYF TGCGCCAGCAGCCAAGATAGCGGGGGAGGCATTCAGTACTTC
- TRBJ2-1 TRBD2 TRBV27 CASSSLAGQRYEQFF TGTGCCAGCAGTTCGCTAGCGGGTCAGAGGTATGAGCAGTTCTTC
- TRBJ1-4 - TRBV27 CASRSTGILSATNEKLFF TGTGCCAGCAGATCTACAGGGATCCTCTCTGCAACTAATGAAAAACTGTTTTTT
- TRBJ2-1 - TRBV4-3 CASSQDRAGWNEQFF TGCGCCAGCAGCCAAGATAGGGCGGGGTGGAATGAGCAGTTCTTC
- TRBJ1-2 TRBD1 TRBV6-1 CASRDRVIGDGYTF TGTGCCAGCAGGGACAGGGTGATCGGGGATGGCTACACCTTC
- TRBJ1-2 - TRBV6-5 CASRSDGTNYGYTF TGTGCCAGCAGAAGCGACGGTACTAACTATGGCTACACCTTC
- TRBJ2-5 TRBD2 TRBV19 CASSIDGGGGALETQYF TGTGCCAGTAGTATAGATGGGGGCGGGGGGGCCTTGGAGACCCAGTACTTC
- TRBJ2-3 TRBD2 TRBV19 CASSITGGGVTDTQYF TGTGCCAGTAGTATCACTGGCGGGGGGGTCACAGATACGCAGTATTTT
- TRBJ2-6 TRBD1 TRBV18 CASSPGAQGAGANVLTF TGTGCCAGCTCACCAGGGGCCCAGGGGGCTGGGGCCAACGTCCTGACTTTC
once TRBJ2-7 TRBD1 TRBV11-3 CASSFGGTGTGYEQYF TGTGCCAGCAGCTTTGGGGGAACCGGGACAGGGTACGAGCAGTACTTC
- TRBJ1-4 - TRBV6-5 CASSKQEINEKLFF TGTGCCAGCAGCAAACAGGAGATAAATGAAAAACTGTTTTTT
- TRBJ1-2 - TRBV7-2 CASSVTRTSANYGYTF TGTGCCAGCAGCGTAACCAGGACATCCGCTAACTATGGCTACACCTTC
- TRBJ2-7 - TRBV6-1 CASSVRDGGLEQYF TGTGCCAGCAGTGTGCGGGACGGCGGTTTAGAGCAGTACTTC
- TRBJ1-2 TRBD1 TRBV9 CASSGSTGAGGYTF TGTGCCAGCAGCGGTTCCACAGGGGCGGGAGGCTACACCTTC